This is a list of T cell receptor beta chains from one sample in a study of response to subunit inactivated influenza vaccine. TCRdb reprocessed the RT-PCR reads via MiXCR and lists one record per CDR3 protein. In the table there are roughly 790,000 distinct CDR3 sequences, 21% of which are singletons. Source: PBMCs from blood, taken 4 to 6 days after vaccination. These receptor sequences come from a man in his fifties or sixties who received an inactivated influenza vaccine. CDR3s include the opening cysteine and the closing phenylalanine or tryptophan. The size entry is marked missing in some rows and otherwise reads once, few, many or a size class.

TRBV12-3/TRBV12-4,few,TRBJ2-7,CASSQGLASAEQYF
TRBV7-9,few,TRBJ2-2,CASSLVGGHTGELFF
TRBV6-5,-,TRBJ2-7,CASSSPRQGPVDDEQYF
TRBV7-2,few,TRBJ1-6,CASSLRKDSPLHF
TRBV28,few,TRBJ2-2,CASSSGTGLNTGELFF
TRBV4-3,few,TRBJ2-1,CASSQDSPSYNEQFF
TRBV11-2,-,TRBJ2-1,CASSLEPPRLAAYNEQFF
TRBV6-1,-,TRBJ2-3,CASSAGLAEFTDTQYF
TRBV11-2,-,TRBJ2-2,CASSPGLAGPPLTTGELFF
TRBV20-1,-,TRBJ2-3,CSARDPLAGGITDTQYF
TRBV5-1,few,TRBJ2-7,CASSFSDSYEQYF
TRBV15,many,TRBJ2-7,CATSRQGQTYEQYF
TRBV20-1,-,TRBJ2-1,CSARVGSYNEQFF
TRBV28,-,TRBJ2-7,CASSDFGSSDEQYF
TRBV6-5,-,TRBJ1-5,CASSSTGAGNQPQHF
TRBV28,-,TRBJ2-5,CASSHDGVQETQYF